Listed below are T cell receptor beta chains from one sample, sequenced in a study of CD8+ T cells in alopecia areata. Sequencing used immunoSEQ multiplex PCR; TCRdb keeps in-frame clones, though not all of them. The profile shows roughly 170,000 clones, roughly three fifths of them singletons. The starting material was CD8+ T cells sorted from blood, obtained at week 24, from a patient treated with tofacitinib. The receptors were sampled from a human donor with alopecia areata. The CDR3 runs from the conserved cysteine through the conserved F or W. Fields, in order: clone size, J gene, V gene, D gene, CDR3 DNA, CDR3 protein. A D gene is named only where the DNA matches it firmly. For some rows the clone size is stated as once, few or many, or as a class when expanded; others skip it.

clone_size: few
j_call: TRBJ2-1
v_call: TRBV2
d_call: .
cdr3_nt: TGTGCCAGCAAAGTTCAGGGGAGTTCCTACAATGAGCAGTTCTTC
cdr3_aa: CASKVQGSSYNEQFF

clone_size: .
j_call: TRBJ2-2
v_call: TRBV4-1
d_call: .
cdr3_nt: TGCGCCAGCAGCCAAGGGGGAGACACCGGGGAGCTGTTTTTT
cdr3_aa: CASSQGGDTGELFF

clone_size: .
j_call: TRBJ1-2
v_call: TRBV4-1
d_call: TRBD1
cdr3_nt: TGCGCCAGCAGCCAAGTCGGTTTTGGGGCAGGGGGAGAGAATGGCTACACCTTC
cdr3_aa: CASSQVGFGAGGENGYTF

clone_size: .
j_call: TRBJ1-1
v_call: TRBV7-7
d_call: .
cdr3_nt: TGTGCCAGCAGCTTGGGAATGAACACTGAAGCTTTCTTT
cdr3_aa: CASSLGMNTEAFF

clone_size: .
j_call: TRBJ2-7
v_call: TRBV4-2
d_call: TRBD2
cdr3_nt: TGTGCCAGCAGCCAAGTGATACTAGCGGCGAGCGAGCAGTACTTC
cdr3_aa: CASSQVILAASEQYF

clone_size: .
j_call: TRBJ2-1
v_call: TRBV27
d_call: TRBD2
cdr3_nt: TGTGCCAGCAGTCCAAATAGCGGGGGGGCGGATGAGCAGTTCTTC
cdr3_aa: CASSPNSGGADEQFF

clone_size: .
j_call: TRBJ2-7
v_call: TRBV15
d_call: .
cdr3_nt: TGTGCCACCAGCTCGCAAACCTACGAGCAGTACTTC
cdr3_aa: CATSSQTYEQYF

clone_size: .
j_call: TRBJ2-7
v_call: TRBV30
d_call: TRBD1
cdr3_nt: TGTGCCTGGAGTGTAACAGGGGGCATCGACGAGCAGTACTTC
cdr3_aa: CAWSVTGGIDEQYF

clone_size: .
j_call: TRBJ1-2
v_call: TRBV6-5
d_call: .
cdr3_nt: TGTGCCAGCACAGGAGATTATGGCTACACCTTC
cdr3_aa: CASTGDYGYTF

clone_size: .
j_call: TRBJ2-3
v_call: TRBV5-4
d_call: TRBD2
cdr3_nt: TGTGCCAGCAGCTTGGGCGATCTAGCGGAGGACACAGATACGCAGTATTTT
cdr3_aa: CASSLGDLAEDTDTQYF

clone_size: .
j_call: TRBJ1-6
v_call: TRBV23-1
d_call: .
cdr3_nt: TGCGCCAGCAGTCAATCAAGGTATGGAAGGAGTTCACCCCTCCACTTT
cdr3_aa: CASSQSRYGRSSPLHF

clone_size: once
j_call: TRBJ1-1
v_call: TRBV6-5
d_call: TRBD1
cdr3_nt: TGTGCCAGCAGTTTGACAGGGGGCGCTGAAGCTTTCTTT
cdr3_aa: CASSLTGGAEAFF

clone_size: once
j_call: TRBJ2-3
v_call: TRBV25-1
d_call: TRBD1
cdr3_nt: TGTGCCAGCAGTGACGGACAGGGGGCGCGCACAGATACGCAGTATTTT
cdr3_aa: CASSDGQGARTDTQYF

clone_size: few
j_call: TRBJ1-1
v_call: TRBV6-5
d_call: .
cdr3_nt: TGTGCCAGCAGTTCCGGGGGGAACACTGAAGCTTTCTTT
cdr3_aa: CASSSGGNTEAFF

clone_size: .
j_call: TRBJ2-5
v_call: TRBV30
d_call: .
cdr3_nt: TGTGCCTTGGGGGGATATGAATCGGAGACCCAGTACTTC
cdr3_aa: CALGGYESETQYF

clone_size: once
j_call: TRBJ2-1
v_call: TRBV9
d_call: .
cdr3_nt: TGTGCCAGCAGCCCCGAGGTGGGGTACAATGAGCAGTTCTTC
cdr3_aa: CASSPEVGYNEQFF

clone_size: .
j_call: TRBJ2-1
v_call: TRBV4-2
d_call: TRBD2
cdr3_nt: TGTGCCAGCAGCCCTGGACTAGCGGGGGGAGGGAATGAGCAGTTCTTC
cdr3_aa: CASSPGLAGGGNEQFF

clone_size: .
j_call: TRBJ2-7
v_call: TRBV4-1
d_call: TRBD1
cdr3_nt: TGCGCCAGCAGCCAAGGAGGGACAGGGCCCTACGAGCAGTACTTC
cdr3_aa: CASSQGGTGPYEQYF

clone_size: .
j_call: TRBJ1-5
v_call: TRBV6-6
d_call: TRBD1
cdr3_nt: TGTGCCAGCACCGTGACAGGGGGGAATCAGCCCCAGCATTTT
cdr3_aa: CASTVTGGNQPQHF

clone_size: .
j_call: TRBJ2-1
v_call: TRBV5-6
d_call: .
cdr3_nt: TGTGCCAGCAGCTTGTTGAGGGAGTCCTACAATGAGCAGTTCTTC
cdr3_aa: CASSLLRESYNEQFF

clone_size: .
j_call: TRBJ2-7
v_call: TRBV5-1
d_call: TRBD1
cdr3_nt: TGCGCCAGCAGCTTCGGGACAGGGGGTAGCTACGAGCAGTACTTC
cdr3_aa: CASSFGTGGSYEQYF

clone_size: .
j_call: TRBJ2-7
v_call: TRBV4-2
d_call: TRBD1
cdr3_nt: TGTGCCAGCAGTTCCCGGGACAGTCCGTCCTACGAGCAGTACTTC
cdr3_aa: CASSSRDSPSYEQYF

clone_size: .
j_call: TRBJ2-1
v_call: TRBV4-1
d_call: .
cdr3_nt: TGCGCCAGCAGCCTCACTACAGGTGGGGACAATGAGCAGTTCTTC
cdr3_aa: CASSLTTGGDNEQFF

clone_size: .
j_call: TRBJ2-1
v_call: TRBV5-1
d_call: .
cdr3_nt: TGCGCCAGCACCCCCTGGAAATCCTACAATGAGCAGTTCTTC
cdr3_aa: CASTPWKSYNEQFF

clone_size: .
j_call: TRBJ1-2
v_call: TRBV29-1
d_call: .
cdr3_nt: TGCAGCACCGAGAGGCAGGGTACGGGCGGCTACACCTTC
cdr3_aa: CSTERQGTGGYTF

clone_size: .
j_call: TRBJ2-7
v_call: TRBV27
d_call: TRBD1
cdr3_nt: TGTGCCAGCAACCCAAGGGGTGACAGGGGGCTCCACGAGCAGTACTTC
cdr3_aa: CASNPRGDRGLHEQYF

clone_size: .
j_call: TRBJ2-7
v_call: TRBV27
d_call: .
cdr3_nt: TGTGCCAGCAGTTTCGATGGGGGGGGCGACTACGAGCAGTACTTC
cdr3_aa: CASSFDGGGDYEQYF

clone_size: .
j_call: TRBJ1-4
v_call: TRBV6-5
d_call: .
cdr3_nt: TGTGCCAGCAGTTACTCCACTAGGGAAAAACTGTTTTTT
cdr3_aa: CASSYSTREKLFF

clone_size: few
j_call: TRBJ2-5
v_call: TRBV6-6
d_call: TRBD1
cdr3_nt: TGTGCCAGCAGCCCCCGGGACAGACAAGAGACCCAGTACTTC
cdr3_aa: CASSPRDRQETQYF

clone_size: .
j_call: TRBJ2-2
v_call: TRBV27
d_call: TRBD1
cdr3_nt: TGTGCCAGCAGTTTGTGGACAGGGAACACCGGGGAGCTGTTTTTT
cdr3_aa: CASSLWTGNTGELFF

clone_size: .
j_call: TRBJ2-5
v_call: TRBV5-6
d_call: TRBD2
cdr3_nt: TGTGCCAGCAGCTTCCCTAGCGGGGGGAAGACCCAGTACTTC
cdr3_aa: CASSFPSGGKTQYF

clone_size: .
j_call: TRBJ2-2
v_call: TRBV27
d_call: .
cdr3_nt: TGTGCCAGCACCCTCTCTGGGTCTGGCACCGGGGAGCTGTTTTTT
cdr3_aa: CASTLSGSGTGELFF

clone_size: .
j_call: TRBJ2-1
v_call: TRBV6-1
d_call: .
cdr3_nt: TGTGCCAGCAGTCTCGGGGGCTCCTACAATGAGCAGTTCTTC
cdr3_aa: CASSLGGSYNEQFF

clone_size: .
j_call: TRBJ1-2
v_call: TRBV5-6
d_call: TRBD1
cdr3_nt: TGTGCCAGCAGCGAGCGGGGACAGGGGGCGATTAAAGATGGCTACACCTTC
cdr3_aa: CASSERGQGAIKDGYTF

clone_size: .
j_call: TRBJ2-3
v_call: TRBV4-1
d_call: TRBD2
cdr3_nt: TGCGCCAGCAGCTCCCCGACTAGCGGAAGCACAGATACGCAGTATTTT
cdr3_aa: CASSSPTSGSTDTQYF

clone_size: once
j_call: TRBJ2-5
v_call: TRBV7-9
d_call: .
cdr3_nt: TGTGCCAGCAGCCTGGTGGTAGCCGGGGAGACCCAGTACTTC
cdr3_aa: CASSLVVAGETQYF

clone_size: .
j_call: TRBJ2-1
v_call: TRBV19
d_call: .
cdr3_nt: TGTGCCACTTCCCTAGCGATGGGGCCCTACAATGAGCAGTTCTTC
cdr3_aa: CATSLAMGPYNEQFF

clone_size: .
j_call: TRBJ2-7
v_call: TRBV5-1
d_call: TRBD2
cdr3_nt: TGCGCCAGCAGCTTGGCCGACAGCCGGGGGGGCTACGAGCAGTACTTC
cdr3_aa: CASSLADSRGGYEQYF

clone_size: .
j_call: TRBJ1-2
v_call: TRBV7-2
d_call: .
cdr3_nt: TGTGCCAGCAGCTATAAAACTCTCGCTAACTATGGCTACACCTTC
cdr3_aa: CASSYKTLANYGYTF

clone_size: .
j_call: TRBJ2-6
v_call: TRBV2
d_call: TRBD1
cdr3_nt: TGTGCCAGCAGAGGCCGGGACAGGGGGTCTGGGGCCAACGTCCTGACTTTC
cdr3_aa: CASRGRDRGSGANVLTF

clone_size: few
j_call: TRBJ1-2
v_call: TRBV15
d_call: .
cdr3_nt: TGTGCCACCAGTCTCGAGCGGCAGGAAAACTATGGCTACACCTTC
cdr3_aa: CATSLERQENYGYTF

clone_size: .
j_call: TRBJ2-3
v_call: TRBV15
d_call: TRBD2
cdr3_nt: TGTGCCACCAGCAGAGCCTATTCGCGGGGGGCTGGAGATACGCAGTATTTT
cdr3_aa: CATSRAYSRGAGDTQYF

clone_size: few
j_call: TRBJ2-7
v_call: TRBV7-9
d_call: .
cdr3_nt: TGTGCCAGCAGCACGACACCCTACGAGCAGTACTTC
cdr3_aa: CASSTTPYEQYF

clone_size: .
j_call: TRBJ2-7
v_call: TRBV25-1
d_call: TRBD1
cdr3_nt: TGTGCCAGCAACGACAGGGGCCTTTACTACGAGCAGTACTTC
cdr3_aa: CASNDRGLYYEQYF

clone_size: .
j_call: TRBJ2-4
v_call: TRBV29-1
d_call: .
cdr3_nt: TGCAGCGTTGAAGGTGTCACCAAAAACATTCAGTACTTC
cdr3_aa: CSVEGVTKNIQYF

clone_size: .
j_call: TRBJ2-2
v_call: TRBV27
d_call: .
cdr3_nt: TGTGCCAGCAGTTTGACGGCCCGGGGCGCTTCCACCGGGGAGCTGTTTTTT
cdr3_aa: CASSLTARGASTGELFF

clone_size: few
j_call: TRBJ2-7
v_call: TRBV5-1
d_call: .
cdr3_nt: TGCGCCAGCAGCTTTGCAGGGTACGAGCAGTACTTC
cdr3_aa: CASSFAGYEQYF

clone_size: .
j_call: TRBJ2-1
v_call: TRBV28
d_call: .
cdr3_nt: TGTGCCAGCAGTTTATCAGGGAGCTTTGAGCAGTTCTTC
cdr3_aa: CASSLSGSFEQFF

clone_size: .
j_call: TRBJ2-1
v_call: TRBV27
d_call: TRBD2
cdr3_nt: TGTGCCAGCAGTTTCACAGCGGGGAACAATGAGCAGTTCTTC
cdr3_aa: CASSFTAGNNEQFF

clone_size: few
j_call: TRBJ2-1
v_call: TRBV5-1
d_call: .
cdr3_nt: TGCGCCAGCAGCTCCTCCGGGACTGCGTACAATGAGCAGTTCTTC
cdr3_aa: CASSSSGTAYNEQFF

clone_size: .
j_call: TRBJ2-3
v_call: TRBV9
d_call: .
cdr3_nt: TGTGCCAGCAGCGTAGAAGGGGGGAGTCCGACAGATACGCAGTATTTT
cdr3_aa: CASSVEGGSPTDTQYF

clone_size: .
j_call: TRBJ1-2
v_call: TRBV6-5
d_call: .
cdr3_nt: TGTGCCAGCAGTGTGGGGGGGGCTAACTATGGCTACACCTTC
cdr3_aa: CASSVGGANYGYTF

clone_size: .
j_call: TRBJ2-5
v_call: TRBV13
d_call: .
cdr3_nt: TGTGCCAGCAGCTTAGGCAGGCAAGAGACCCAGTACTTC
cdr3_aa: CASSLGRQETQYF

clone_size: .
j_call: TRBJ1-6
v_call: TRBV12-5
d_call: TRBD1
cdr3_nt: TGTGCTAGTGGTTTGGCTCCGGGACAGGGTCTTTCACCCCTCCACTTT
cdr3_aa: CASGLAPGQGLSPLHF

clone_size: few
j_call: TRBJ1-1
v_call: TRBV7-9
d_call: .
cdr3_nt: TGTGCCAGCAGCTTAGAGGTAGGGACTGAAGCTTTCTTT
cdr3_aa: CASSLEVGTEAFF

clone_size: .
j_call: TRBJ2-2
v_call: TRBV5-6
d_call: .
cdr3_nt: TGTGCCAGCAGCTTGGGCGGAGGCACCGGGGAGCTGTTTTTT
cdr3_aa: CASSLGGGTGELFF

clone_size: few
j_call: TRBJ2-3
v_call: TRBV7-9
d_call: TRBD1
cdr3_nt: TGTGCCAGCAGTCCGATAGGGGGCCTGGGGACAGATACGCAGTATTTT
cdr3_aa: CASSPIGGLGTDTQYF

clone_size: .
j_call: TRBJ1-1
v_call: TRBV30
d_call: .
cdr3_nt: TGTGCCTGGAGCGAATCTGAAGCTTTCTTT
cdr3_aa: CAWSESEAFF

clone_size: few
j_call: TRBJ1-5
v_call: TRBV19
d_call: .
cdr3_nt: TGTGCCAGTAGTATAGAAATCGGATTTTTCGGCAATCAGCCCCAGCATTTT
cdr3_aa: CASSIEIGFFGNQPQHF

clone_size: .
j_call: TRBJ2-2
v_call: TRBV7-9
d_call: .
cdr3_nt: TGTGCCAGCAGATGGACAGGAGGGTCCCTACCCGGCATCGGGGAGCTGTTTTTT
cdr3_aa: CASRWTGGSLPGIGELFF